A single sample is the source of the 5 T cell receptor beta chains below, sequenced in a study of T cell responses to AZD1222 COVID-19 vaccine listed by TCRdb under 2021. The label giving this sample's time point can be read as: baseline before first vaccination. Library preparation used the immunoSEQ multiplex PCR assay. TCRdb retrieved this table from immuneACCESS and kept in-frame rearrangements only. Not all clones are present; in checked studies, unresolved V genes account for under half, and no reason is known for the remainder. The sample profile shows roughly 120,000 clones; about 85% of them were found once. 2.5% to 3.5% of the sample goes to the ten largest clones. This specimen was peripheral blood, taken on day 0 of AZD1222 vaccination. All receptors derive from an adult in good health.

The chain has TRBV5-4 and TRBJ1-1, with D perhaps matching TRBD1 (5 bases). CDR3 length equals 15 residues. In germline, CDR1 is SGHNT, CDR2 YYREEE (reference sequence). Trimming removed 1 base at V and 3 bases at J, with 13 bases between. The CDR3 reads CASSLTAGSDTEAFF. CDR3 bases: TGTGCCAGCAGCTTGACGGCAGGGTCGGACACTGAAGCTTTCTTT.

The V and J genes are TRBV2 and TRBJ1-1; the D gene is possibly TRBD1 (6 bases). The germline V and J ends were trimmed by 1 base and 1 base, with 10 bases remaining between them. Germline loops: CDR1 SNHLY, CDR2 FYNNEI. This CDR3 has 15 residues. CDR3 DNA sequence: TGTGCCAGCAGTGAAGTAGGACAGAAGAACACTGAAGCTTTCTTT. Protein sequence: CASSEVGQKNTEAFF.

This chain links TRBV18 with TRBJ1-2; 9 bases agree with TRBD1. The CDR3 runs 16 residues. The junction had 9 bases not matched to a gene; V was cut back by 5 bases and J by 2 bases. Germline V gene lookup returns CDR1 KGHSH and CDR2 LQKENI. In nucleotides, the CDR3 is TGTGCCAGCTCAACTCCGGACAGGGGAGAAAACTATGGCTACACCTTC. The encoded protein is CASSTPDRGENYGYTF. Filled out from reference TRBV18 and TRBJ1-2, the complete variable domain reads NAGVMQNPRHLVRRRGQEARLRCSPMKGHSHVYWYRQLPEEGLKFMVYLQKENIIDESGMPKERFSAEFPKEGPSILRIQQVVRGDSAAYFCASSTPDRGENYGYTFGSGTRLTVV.

J is TRBJ1-1 and V is TRBV18, with 7 positions matching TRBD1. Germline V gene lookup returns CDR1 KGHSH and CDR2 LQKENI. Trimming at V came to 4 bases and at J to 1 base, leaving 6 bases not matched to a gene. CDR3 length: 15 residues. The CDR3 sequence: CASSLNRGWNTEAFF. In nucleotides, the CDR3 is TGTGCCAGCTCACTAAACAGGGGTTGGAACACTGAAGCTTTCTTT.

This chain connects TRBV6-2 or TRBV6-3 to TRBJ1-2; 7 nucleotides line up with TRBD1. V shed 4 bases and J 4 bases; nucleotides not matched to a gene: 9. In germline, CDR1 is MNHEY, CDR2 SVGEGT. The CDR3 extends over 15 amino acids. Here the CDR3 reads CASSSPGGPSYGYTF. DNA for the CDR3: TGTGCCAGCAGTTCCCCAGGGGGACCCTCCTATGGCTACACCTTC.